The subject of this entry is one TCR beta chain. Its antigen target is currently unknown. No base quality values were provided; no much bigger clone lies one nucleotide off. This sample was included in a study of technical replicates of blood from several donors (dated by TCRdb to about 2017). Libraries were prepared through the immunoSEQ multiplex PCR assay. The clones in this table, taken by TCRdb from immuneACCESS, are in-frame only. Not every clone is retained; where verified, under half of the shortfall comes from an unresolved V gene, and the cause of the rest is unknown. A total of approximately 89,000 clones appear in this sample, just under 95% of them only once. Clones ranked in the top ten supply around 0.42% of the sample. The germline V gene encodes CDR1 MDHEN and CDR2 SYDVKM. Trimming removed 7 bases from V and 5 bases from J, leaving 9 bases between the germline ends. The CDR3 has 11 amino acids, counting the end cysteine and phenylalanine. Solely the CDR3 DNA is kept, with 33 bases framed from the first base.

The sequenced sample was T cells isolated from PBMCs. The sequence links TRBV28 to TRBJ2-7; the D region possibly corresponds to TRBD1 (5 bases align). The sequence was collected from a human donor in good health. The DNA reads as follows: TGTGCCAGCAAGGGGTACAACGAGCAGTACTTC. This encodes CASKGYNEQYF.